This is a list of T cell receptor beta chains from one sample in a study of blood T cell repertoires in COVID-19. Clones were sequenced by immunoSEQ multiplex PCR, and TCRdb holds only the in-frame ones, with some missing. This table has roughly 130,000 clones, approximately 80% appearing once. The sequencing sample was made of PBMCs or T cells enriched from blood (not recorded which). These receptors originate from a man aged 45 to 65 who had recovered from COVID-19. Both conserved end residues are part of each CDR3. A D gene is named only where the DNA matches it firmly. The size field is filled for only some rows; it gives once, few, many or a size class.

D,size,J,V,DNA,CDR3
.,.,TRBJ1-3,TRBV6-5,TGTGCCAGCAGATACGGTACAGGCTCTGGAAACACCATATATTTT,CASRYGTGSGNTIYF
TRBD1,.,TRBJ1-2,TRBV30,TGTGCCTGGGACTCAGACAGGGCCTCTGGCTACACCTTC,CAWDSDRASGYTF
TRBD1,once,TRBJ1-2,TRBV19,TGTGCCAGTACGCGGGCAGGGGGTTTCTATGGCTACACCTTC,CASTRAGGFYGYTF
TRBD2,.,TRBJ2-5,TRBV7-2,TGTGCCAGCAGCTTATCCCTAGCGGGGCTCCAAGAGACCCAGTACTTC,CASSLSLAGLQETQYF
.,.,TRBJ1-1,TRBV6-2/TRBV6-3,TGTGCCAGCAGTTCCAGTATCGCCAGGGTGGCTTTCTTT,CASSSSIARVAFF
TRBD1,.,TRBJ1-1,TRBV24-1,TGTGCCACCAGTGACCACAGGGGGCCAGGGACTGAAGCTTTCTTT,CATSDHRGPGTEAFF
TRBD1,.,TRBJ1-2,TRBV2,TGTGCCAGCAGCGACAGGGGGCGCGACTATGGCTACACCTTC,CASSDRGRDYGYTF
TRBD2,.,TRBJ2-3,TRBV24-1,TGTGCCACCAGGGGACTAGCGGGGGCGGATACGCAGTATTTT,CATRGLAGADTQYF
.,.,TRBJ2-5,TRBV19,TGTGCCAGTAGTTTTTCTGGGTTTCGAGGCCAAGAGACCCAGTACTTC,CASSFSGFRGQETQYF
TRBD2,.,TRBJ2-7,TRBV18,TGTGCCAGCTCATCCACTCCGGGACTAGCGGGGGGGCCGTATTCCTACGAGCAGTACTTC,CASSSTPGLAGGPYSYEQYF
TRBD2,.,TRBJ2-5,TRBV13,TGTGCCAGCAGCTTAAGGGTAGCGGGGGGGCTGGAGACCCAGTACTTC,CASSLRVAGGLETQYF
TRBD1,once,TRBJ2-1,TRBV7-3,TGTGCCAGCAGCTTATGGCAGGGGGCTGAGGGACAGTTCTTC,CASSLWQGAEGQFF
TRBD1,.,TRBJ2-3,TRBV7-3,TGTGCCAGCAGCTTAACGAGAACCGGGACAGGGCATCAAAATACGCAGTATTTT,CASSLTRTGTGHQNTQYF
TRBD1,few,TRBJ2-7,TRBV19,TGTGCCAGTATCCTCTCAGGACAGGGAAGGCGCGAGCAGTACTTC,CASILSGQGRREQYF
TRBD2,once,TRBJ2-2,TRBV4-2,TGTGCCAGCAGCCGCCCGCCTAGCGGCACCGGGGAGCTGTTTTTT,CASSRPPSGTGELFF
.,.,TRBJ1-6,TRBV12-3/TRBV12-4,TGTGCCAGCAGTGAACAGGGAAATTCACCCCTCCACTTT,CASSEQGNSPLHF
TRBD1,.,TRBJ1-6,TRBV19,TGTGCCAGTACTCCTGGACAGGCTAATTCACCCCTCCACTTT,CASTPGQANSPLHF
.,.,TRBJ1-2,TRBV11-2,TGTGCCAGCAGCTTAGGTCAGGGTTCCTCTGGCTACACCTTC,CASSLGQGSSGYTF
.,.,TRBJ1-6,TRBV19,TGTGCCAGTAGGGGCGCCGGACAACCGAGCTCCTATAATTCACCCCTCCACTTT,CASRGAGQPSSYNSPLHF
.,.,TRBJ1-2,TRBV3-1/TRBV3-2,TGTGCCAGCACGCATTCCGACAAGCACTATGGCTACACCTTC,CASTHSDKHYGYTF
.,.,TRBJ1-3,TRBV18,TGTGCCAGCTCACCACCGCAGTCTTCCTCTGGAAACACCATATATTTT,CASSPPQSSSGNTIYF
.,few,TRBJ1-2,TRBV5-4,TGTGCCAGCAGTTTGGTGGACAGCAGGATTAACTATGGCTACACCTTC,CASSLVDSRINYGYTF
TRBD1,once,TRBJ2-7,TRBV5-1,TGCGCCAGCAGCGATGGGACAGGGGGGAACGAGCAGTACTTC,CASSDGTGGNEQYF
TRBD1,.,TRBJ1-6,TRBV7-9,TGTGCCAGCAGCTTAGCGCTGGGACAGGGTAATTCACCCCTCCACTTT,CASSLALGQGNSPLHF
.,few,TRBJ1-2,TRBV6-4,TGTGCCAGCAGTGACACTGACAGCGGCTACACCTTC,CASSDTDSGYTF
.,.,TRBJ1-4,TRBV11-2,TGTGCCAGCAGCTCTCCTGCCGCGGCTAATGAAAAACTGTTTTTT,CASSSPAAANEKLFF
.,.,TRBJ2-3,TRBV10-3,TGTGCCATCAGTGAGTCGGGGGCCAGCAGCACAGATACGCAGTATTTT,CAISESGASSTDTQYF
TRBD1,once,TRBJ2-7,TRBV28,TGTGCCAGCAGCCCACCGACGGACAGGGGCGAGCAGTACTTC,CASSPPTDRGEQYF
.,.,TRBJ2-5,TRBV6-1,TGTGCCAGCAGGGCCGGGATCACGGAGACCCAGTACTTC,CASRAGITETQYF
.,.,TRBJ2-1,TRBV2,TGTGCCAGCAGGGATGACAGCCAGGACGAGCAGTTCTTC,CASRDDSQDEQFF
TRBD2,.,TRBJ2-3,TRBV29-1,TGCAGCGTTGACAAAATAGCGGGAACTAGCACAGATACGCAGTATTTT,CSVDKIAGTSTDTQYF
TRBD1,.,TRBJ1-2,TRBV3-1/TRBV3-2,TGTGCCAGCAGCCAAATCGGGACAGGGGGTTATGGCTACACCTTC,CASSQIGTGGYGYTF
TRBD1,.,TRBJ2-5,TRBV15,TGTGCCACCAGCAGAGGAGTTACAGGGGGCGGCGAGACCCAGTACTTC,CATSRGVTGGGETQYF
.,.,TRBJ1-4,TRBV19,TGTGCCAGTAGTACCTCCGCGGCCAGTAATGAAAAACTGTTTTTT,CASSTSAASNEKLFF
.,.,TRBJ1-1,TRBV4-3,TGCGCCAGCAGTAGAGAAGCGGGTACTGAAGCTTTCTTT,CASSREAGTEAFF
.,medium-sized,TRBJ2-2,TRBV2,TGTGCCAGCAGTGAGGCCAGGGGGGCGAACACCGGGGAGCTGTTTTTT,CASSEARGANTGELFF
TRBD2,.,TRBJ2-7,TRBV18,TGTGCCAGCTCACCCGGGACTACGAGCTCCTACGAGCAGTACTTC,CASSPGTTSSYEQYF
.,.,TRBJ2-7,TRBV6-2/TRBV6-3,TGTGCCAGCAGTTACCCGGTGGGGGGGCCCTACGAGCAGTACTTC,CASSYPVGGPYEQYF
TRBD1,.,TRBJ1-5,TRBV6-5,TGTGCCAGCAGTTACTCAGGACAGGGCACCGGCCAGCCCCAGCATTTT,CASSYSGQGTGQPQHF
.,few,TRBJ1-2,TRBV27,TGTGCCAGCAGGGAGACAGGCAGGAACTATGGCTACACCTTC,CASRETGRNYGYTF
TRBD1,.,TRBJ1-1,TRBV14,TGTGCCAGCAGCCCCGGGACAGTTCATCTCACTGAAGCTTTCTTT,CASSPGTVHLTEAFF
TRBD2,.,TRBJ2-2,TRBV6-5,TGTGCCAGCAGGCGGGGGGCCACGAACACCGGGGAGCTGTTTTTT,CASRRGATNTGELFF
TRBD1,.,TRBJ1-2,TRBV10-3,TGTGCCATCAGAGCGGGACAGGGGAACTATGGCTACACCTTC,CAIRAGQGNYGYTF
.,.,TRBJ1-6,TRBV5-1,TGCGCCAGCAGCTTGGGCCAGGGTTTTAATTCACCCCTCCACTTT,CASSLGQGFNSPLHF
.,.,TRBJ1-6,TRBV6-5,TGTGCCAGCAGTTACTCGCTAGAACCCAATTCACCCCTCCACTTT,CASSYSLEPNSPLHF
TRBD1,.,TRBJ1-1,TRBV18,TGTGCCAGCTCGCCGGGACAGATGAACACTGAAGCTTTCTTT,CASSPGQMNTEAFF
TRBD2,few,TRBJ2-1,TRBV7-8,TGTGCCAGCAGCTTAGGTAACCCCGGGACTAGGAGAAGGAATGAGCAGTTCTTC,CASSLGNPGTRRRNEQFF
.,.,TRBJ2-7,TRBV29-1,TGCAGCGTTGCGGACGGGGCCTACGAGCAGTACTTC,CSVADGAYEQYF
TRBD1,once,TRBJ1-5,TRBV10-1,TGCGCCATCACGAATCCGGGACAGGATTCGCATTATAGCAATCAGCCCCAGCATTTT,CAITNPGQDSHYSNQPQHF
.,.,TRBJ2-3,TRBV5-4,TGTGCCAGCAGTCCTCCTCCCGCCCTCCAGAAATCAGATACGCAGTATTTT,CASSPPPALQKSDTQYF
TRBD1,.,TRBJ1-5,TRBV28,TGTGCCAGCAGTCCGAGGACAGGGATCCGTCAGCCCCAGCATTTT,CASSPRTGIRQPQHF
.,.,TRBJ1-4,TRBV7-2,TGTGCCAGCAGCCTCGGTGGAGGGGAAAAACTGTTTTTT,CASSLGGGEKLFF
TRBD1,.,TRBJ1-5,TRBV7-9,TGTGCCAGCAGCTTTGGGACAGGGTATAGCAATCAGCCCCAGCATTTT,CASSFGTGYSNQPQHF
.,.,TRBJ1-4,TRBV19,TGTGCCAGTAGGAAAGGGGCAGGGGAGAATGAAAAACTGTTTTTT,CASRKGAGENEKLFF
.,.,TRBJ1-2,TRBV21-1,TGTGCCAGCAGCAACCTCCACCCACAGGGATCCTATGGCTACACCTTC,CASSNLHPQGSYGYTF
TRBD1,.,TRBJ2-7,TRBV6-5,TGTGCCAGCAGGCCCAGACAGGGGGTGACAGAAGAGCAGTACTTC,CASRPRQGVTEEQYF
.,.,TRBJ2-7,TRBV3-1/TRBV3-2,TGTGCCAGCAGCCTCCCGCGGGTCGAGCAGTACTTC,CASSLPRVEQYF
.,few,TRBJ1-6,TRBV4-3,TGCGCCAGCAGCCAAGGACTTATGTCAAATTCACCCCTCCACTTT,CASSQGLMSNSPLHF
TRBD1,.,TRBJ1-1,TRBV11-2,TGTGCCAGCAGGAACACAGGGGCTATTGAAGCTTTCTTT,CASRNTGAIEAFF